The 3 T cell receptor beta chains given below trace back to one sample, sequenced in a study of blood T cell repertoires in COVID-19. Repertoires were generated with immunoSEQ multiplex PCR, while TCRdb's copy carries only in-frame clones and drops some. The sample has roughly 190,000 clones; approximately 87% are singletons. Material: peripheral blood. The source is a woman aged 55-70 years with COVID-19, enrolled during active disease.

The genes are TRBV30 and TRBJ1-1; TRBD1 is a possible D gene (6 bases). CDR1 GTSNPN and CDR2 SVGIG come from the germline V gene (reference sequence). The CDR3 length is 13 residues. V was cut by 6 bases and J by 1 base, with 12 bases left in between. The CDR3 here is CACNQQGNTEAFF. Here the CDR3 DNA reads TGTGCCTGCAATCAACAGGGGAACACTGAAGCTTTCTTT.

The chain joins TRBV6-5 to TRBJ2-7; D unresolved. V lost 4 bases and J lost 3, with 16 bases in between. The germline gives CDR1 MNHEY, CDR2 SVGAGI. CDR3 size: 15 residues. The CDR3 region has the DNA TGTGCCAGCAGTTCCGCCGGAGCGATACGCTACGAGCAGTACTTC. This codes for CASSSAGAIRYEQYF.

Remarks on this clone: At one of its ends the junction is not consistent with the germline gene, which may arise from a read error. This rearrangement joins TRBV7-7 to TRBJ2-1; no definite D call. The germline V gene encodes CDR1 SSHAT and CDR2 FNYEAQ (reference sequence). The CDR3 loop spans 18 amino acids. The CDR3 sequence: CASSLPCKAKSSYNEQFF. CDR3 in DNA: TGTGCTAGCAGCTTACCCTGTAAAGCGAAGAGCTCCTACAATGAGCAGTTCTTC.